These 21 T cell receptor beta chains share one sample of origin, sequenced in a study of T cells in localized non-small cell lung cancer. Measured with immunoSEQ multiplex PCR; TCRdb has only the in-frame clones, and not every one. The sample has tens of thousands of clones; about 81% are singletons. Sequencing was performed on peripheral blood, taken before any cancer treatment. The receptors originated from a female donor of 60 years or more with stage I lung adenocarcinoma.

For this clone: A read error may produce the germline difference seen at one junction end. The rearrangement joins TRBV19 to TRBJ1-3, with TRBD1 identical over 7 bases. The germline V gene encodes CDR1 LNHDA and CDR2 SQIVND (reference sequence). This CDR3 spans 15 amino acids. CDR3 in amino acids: CASSIDRESGNSIYF. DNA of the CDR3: TGTGCCAGTAGTATCGACAGGGAGTCTGGAAACAGCATATATTTT. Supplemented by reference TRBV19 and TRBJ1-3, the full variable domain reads DGGITQSPKYLFRKEGQNVTLSCEQNLNHDAMYWYRQDPGQGLRLIYYSQIVNDFQKGDIAEGYSVSREKKESFPLTVTSAQKNPTAFYLCASSIDRESGNSIYFGEGSWLTVV.

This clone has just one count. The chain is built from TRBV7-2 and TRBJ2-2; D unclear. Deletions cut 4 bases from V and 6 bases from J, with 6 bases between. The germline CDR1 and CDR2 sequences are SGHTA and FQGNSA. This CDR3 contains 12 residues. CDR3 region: CASSSDSGELFF. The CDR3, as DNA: TGTGCCAGCAGCTCCGATTCCGGGGAGCTGTTTTTT. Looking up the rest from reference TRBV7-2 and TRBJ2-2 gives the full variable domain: GAGVSQSPSNKVTEKGKDVELRCDPISGHTALYWYRQSLGQGLEFLIYFQGNSAPDKSGLPSDRFSAERTGGSVSTLTIQRTQQEDSAVYLCASSSDSGELFFGEGSRLTVL.

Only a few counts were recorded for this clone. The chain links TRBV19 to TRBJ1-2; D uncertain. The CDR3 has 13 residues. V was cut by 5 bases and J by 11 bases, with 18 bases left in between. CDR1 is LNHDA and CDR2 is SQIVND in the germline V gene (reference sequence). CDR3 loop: CASSYRASPTYTF. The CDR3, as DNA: TGTGCCAGTAGTTATAGAGCCAGCCCCACATACACCTTC.

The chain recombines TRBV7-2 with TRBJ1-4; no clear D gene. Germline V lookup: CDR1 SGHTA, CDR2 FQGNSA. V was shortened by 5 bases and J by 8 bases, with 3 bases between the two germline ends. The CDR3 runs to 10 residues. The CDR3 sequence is CASSPEKLFF. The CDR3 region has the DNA TGTGCCAGCAGCCCCGAAAAACTGTTTTTT.

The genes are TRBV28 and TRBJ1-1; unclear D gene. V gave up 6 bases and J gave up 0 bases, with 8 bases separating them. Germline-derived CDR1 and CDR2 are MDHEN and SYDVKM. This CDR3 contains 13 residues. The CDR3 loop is CASRTSLNTEAFF. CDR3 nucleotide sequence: TGTGCCAGCAGAACATCTCTGAACACTGAAGCTTTCTTT.

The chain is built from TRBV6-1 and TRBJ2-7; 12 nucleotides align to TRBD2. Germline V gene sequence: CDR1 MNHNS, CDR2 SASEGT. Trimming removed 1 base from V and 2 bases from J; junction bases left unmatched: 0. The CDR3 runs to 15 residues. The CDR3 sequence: CASSEGLAGAYEQYF. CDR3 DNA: TGTGCCAGCAGTGAAGGACTAGCGGGGGCCTACGAGCAGTACTTC.

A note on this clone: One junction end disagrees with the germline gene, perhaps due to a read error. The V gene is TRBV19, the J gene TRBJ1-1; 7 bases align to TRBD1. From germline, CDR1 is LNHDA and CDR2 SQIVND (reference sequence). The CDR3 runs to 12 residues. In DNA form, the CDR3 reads TGCGCTAACAGGGGAATGAACACTGAAGCTTTCTTT. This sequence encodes CANRGMNTEAFF.

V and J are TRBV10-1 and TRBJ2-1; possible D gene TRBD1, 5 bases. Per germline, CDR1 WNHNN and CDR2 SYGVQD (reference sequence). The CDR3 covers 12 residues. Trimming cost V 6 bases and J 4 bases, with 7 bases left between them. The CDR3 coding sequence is TGCGCCAGCAGAGCAGGGTACAATGAGCAGTTCTTC. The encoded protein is CASRAGYNEQFF.

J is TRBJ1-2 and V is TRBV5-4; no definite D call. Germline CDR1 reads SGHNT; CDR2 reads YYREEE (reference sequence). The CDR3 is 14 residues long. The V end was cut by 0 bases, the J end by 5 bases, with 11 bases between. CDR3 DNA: TGTGCCAGCAGCTTGGAGCGGGGAGGGTATGGCTACACCTTC. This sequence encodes CASSLERGGYGYTF.

CDR3 nucleotides: TGTGCCAGCAGCTTAGACCCAGGGGGGGTCTATGGCTACACCTTC. It specifies CASSLDPGGVYGYTF. The chain joins TRBV7-3 to TRBJ1-2; 7 bases fit TRBD1. The CDR3 spans 15 residues. V was pared by 2 bases and J by 4 bases, with 7 bases of the junction left unmatched. The germline V gene has CDR1 SGHTA and CDR2 FQGTGA.

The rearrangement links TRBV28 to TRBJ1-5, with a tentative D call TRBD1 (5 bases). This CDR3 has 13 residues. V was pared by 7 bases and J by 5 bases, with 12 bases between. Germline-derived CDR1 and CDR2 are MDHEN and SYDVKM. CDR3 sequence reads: CASTRTSHQPQHF. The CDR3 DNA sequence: TGTGCCAGCACCCGGACATCGCATCAGCCCCAGCATTTT.

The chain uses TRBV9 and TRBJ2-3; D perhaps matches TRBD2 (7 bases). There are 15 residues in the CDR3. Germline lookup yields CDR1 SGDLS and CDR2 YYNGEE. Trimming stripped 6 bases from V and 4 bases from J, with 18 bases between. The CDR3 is CASTHTGGRADTQYF. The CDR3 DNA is TGTGCCAGCACCCACACCGGGGGGCGAGCAGATACGCAGTATTTT.

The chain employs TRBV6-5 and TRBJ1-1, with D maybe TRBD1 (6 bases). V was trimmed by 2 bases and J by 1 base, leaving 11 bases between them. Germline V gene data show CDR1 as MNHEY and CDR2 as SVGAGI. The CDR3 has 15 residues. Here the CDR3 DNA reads TGTGCCAGCAGTTACATTACAGGGTGGAACACTGAAGCTTTCTTT. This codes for CASSYITGWNTEAFF.

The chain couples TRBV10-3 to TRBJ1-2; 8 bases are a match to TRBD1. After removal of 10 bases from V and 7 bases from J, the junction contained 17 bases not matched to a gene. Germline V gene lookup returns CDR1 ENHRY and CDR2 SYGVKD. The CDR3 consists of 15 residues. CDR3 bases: TGTGCCACAGGTACCGGGACAGGCGACTGGGGTGGCTACACCTTC. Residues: CATGTGTGDWGGYTF.

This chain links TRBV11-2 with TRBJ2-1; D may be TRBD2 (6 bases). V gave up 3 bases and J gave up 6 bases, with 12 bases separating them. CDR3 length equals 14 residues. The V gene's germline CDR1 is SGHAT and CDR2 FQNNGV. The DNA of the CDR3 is TGTGCCAGCAGCTTGGCGGGACGGAGCAATGAGCAGTTCTTC. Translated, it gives CASSLAGRSNEQFF. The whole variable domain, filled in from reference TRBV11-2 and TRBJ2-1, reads EAGVAQSPRYKIIEKRQSVAFWCNPISGHATLYWYQQILGQGPKLLIQFQNNGVVDDSQLPKDRFSAERLKGVDSTLKIQPAKLEDSAVYLCASSLAGRSNEQFFGPGTRLTVL.

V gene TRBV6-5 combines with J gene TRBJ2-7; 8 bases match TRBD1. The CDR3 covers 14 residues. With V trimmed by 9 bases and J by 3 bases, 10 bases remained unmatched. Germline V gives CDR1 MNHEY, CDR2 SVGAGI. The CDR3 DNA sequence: TGTGCCAGTGGGGTGTGGGGACAGGACTACGAGCAGTACTTC. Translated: CASGVWGQDYEQYF.

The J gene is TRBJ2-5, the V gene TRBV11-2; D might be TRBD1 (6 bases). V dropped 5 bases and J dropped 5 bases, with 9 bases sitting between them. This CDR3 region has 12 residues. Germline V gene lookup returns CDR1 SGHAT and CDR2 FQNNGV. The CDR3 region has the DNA TGTGCCAGCAGCCCAGGGGACGAGACCCAGTACTTC. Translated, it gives CASSPGDETQYF.

CDR3 sequence: CASSPRIATGGDGYTF. As DNA, the CDR3 is TGCGCCAGCAGCCCCCGAATCGCGACAGGGGGCGATGGCTACACCTTC. The chain couples TRBV4-3 to TRBJ1-2, with TRBD1 matching over 10 bases. The CDR3 contains 16 residues. V lost 4 bases to trimming and J lost 6 bases; unmatched junction nucleotides: 11. Germline CDR1 and CDR2: LGHNA and YSLEER.

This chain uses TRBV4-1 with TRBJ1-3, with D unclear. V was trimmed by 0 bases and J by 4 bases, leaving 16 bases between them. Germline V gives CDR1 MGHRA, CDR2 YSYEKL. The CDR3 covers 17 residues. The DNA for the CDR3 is TGCGCCAGCAGCCAAGATTTAAGAATAGGCAGGGGAAACACCATATATTTT. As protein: CASSQDLRIGRGNTIYF.

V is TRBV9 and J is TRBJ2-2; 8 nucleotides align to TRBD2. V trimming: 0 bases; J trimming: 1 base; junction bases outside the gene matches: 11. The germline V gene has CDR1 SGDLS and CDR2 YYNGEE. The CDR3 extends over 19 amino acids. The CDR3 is CASSVAGPSGQVNTGELFF. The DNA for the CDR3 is TGTGCCAGCAGCGTAGCTGGGCCTAGCGGGCAGGTGAACACCGGGGAGCTGTTTTTT.

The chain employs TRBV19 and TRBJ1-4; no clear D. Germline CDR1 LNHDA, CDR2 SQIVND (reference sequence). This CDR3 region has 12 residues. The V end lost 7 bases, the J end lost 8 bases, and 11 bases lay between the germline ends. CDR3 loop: CASTSPLEKLFF. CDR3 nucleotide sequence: TGTGCCAGTACTTCCCCGTTGGAAAAACTGTTTTTT.